These 15 T cell receptor beta chains were sequenced from one sample in a study of T cell responses to AZD1222 COVID-19 vaccine. Only in-frame clones appear in the TCRdb table, and some are missing; sequencing was by immunoSEQ multiplex PCR. The table shows around 150,000 clones, with approximately 87% occurring only once. The specimen comprised peripheral blood, sampled 28 days after the second AZD1222 dose. These receptors were obtained from an adult who received the AZD1222 COVID-19 vaccine.

The rearrangement links TRBV6-5 to TRBJ2-7; tentatively, D is TRBD2 (5 bases). Germline V CDR1 and CDR2: MNHEY, SVGAGI. The length of the CDR3 is 13 residues. V was trimmed by 5 bases and J by 4 bases, leaving 12 bases between them. CDR3 residues: CASSLADEYEQYF. The CDR3 coding sequence is TGTGCCAGCAGTCTAGCCGACGAATACGAGCAGTACTTC.

The chain uses TRBV27 and TRBJ1-2; weak D call: TRBD1 (5 bases). CDR3 length: 15 amino acids. Germline-derived CDR1 and CDR2 are MNHEY and SMNVEV (reference sequence). The V gene lost 5 bases and the J gene lost 8 bases, with 21 bases spanning the gap. The CDR3, as DNA: TGTGCCAGCAGTACGGGGGGAAACGGTATGGGAGGCTACACCTTC. Translated: CASSTGGNGMGGYTF.

This clone was seen a few times. The chain carries TRBV12-3 or TRBV12-4 and TRBJ1-1; the D gene is possibly TRBD1 (5 bases). The V end was cut by 7 bases, the J end by 5 bases, with 11 bases between. This CDR3 contains 12 residues. This CDR3 is CASTAGLTEAFF. The CDR3, as DNA: TGTGCCAGCACCGCGGGACTAACTGAAGCTTTCTTT.

The chain combines TRBV4-1 with TRBJ2-7, with D possibly being TRBD1 or TRBD2 (5 bases each). This CDR3 region has 14 residues. Germline values: CDR1 MGHRA, CDR2 YSYEKL. Trimming removed 0 bases at V and 4 bases at J, with 10 bases between. CDR3 nucleotide sequence: TGCGCCAGCAGCCAAGAGAGGGGCCTGTACGAGCAGTACTTC. Translated, it gives CASSQERGLYEQYF.

CDR3 in amino acids: CASSYSVDRATEAFF. The DNA of the CDR3 is TGTGCCAGCAGTTACTCCGTTGACAGGGCCACTGAAGCTTTCTTT. V usage is TRBV6-5 and J usage is TRBJ1-1, with TRBD1 matching over 7 bases. V shed 0 bases, J shed 4 bases, and the junction held 5 bases outside the gene matches. Germline V gene data show CDR1 as MNHEY and CDR2 as SVGAGI. The CDR3 runs to 15 residues.

CDR3 nucleotide sequence: TGTGCCAGCTCCATCGACGGGGGCTACCAAGAGACCCAGTACTTC. Its protein is CASSIDGGYQETQYF. The V and J genes are TRBV7-2 and TRBJ2-5; D tentatively reads TRBD1 or TRBD2 (6 bases each). Germline assignment: CDR1 SGHTA and CDR2 FQGNSA. Trimming shortened V by 8 bases and J by 0 bases, and 16 bases separated the two germline ends. The CDR3 has 15 residues. The variable domain in full, with the rest retrieved from reference TRBV7-2 and TRBJ2-5, is GAGVSQSPSNKVTEKGKDVELRCDPISGHTALYWYRQSLGQGLEFLIYFQGNSAPDKSGLPSDRFSAERTGGSVSTLTIQRTQQEDSAVYLCASSIDGGYQETQYFGPGTRLLVL.

This chain uses TRBV7-9 with TRBJ1-6, with 7 bases identical to TRBD1. CDR1 and CDR2 from the germline V gene are SEHNR and FQNEAQ (reference sequence). Trimming at V came to 3 bases and at J to 0 bases, leaving 8 bases not matched to a gene. This CDR3 comprises 18 residues. The CDR3 coding sequence is TGTGCCAGCAGCTTGAGCCAGGGGGGAAGCTCCTATAATTCACCCCTCCACTTT. This sequence encodes CASSLSQGGSSYNSPLHF.

The V call is TRBV15, the J call TRBJ2-3; 12 bases map to TRBD2. J gave up 5 bases and V 0 bases, and 9 bases lay outside the gene matches. The CDR3 totals 18 residues. Germline assignment: CDR1 LNHNV and CDR2 YYDKDF (reference sequence). The CDR3, as DNA: TGTGCCACCAGCAGAGATCTCCCTAGCGGGGGGGCCTTAGATACGCAGTATTTT. Protein: CATSRDLPSGGALDTQYF. Full variable domain (remainder filled in from reference TRBV15 and TRBJ2-3): DAMVIQNPRYQVTQFGKPVTLSCSQTLNHNVMYWYQQKSSQAPKLLFHYYDKDFNNEADTPDNFQSRRPNTSFCFLDIRSPGLGDTAMYLCATSRDLPSGGALDTQYFGPGTRLTVL.

The V call is TRBV19, the J call TRBJ1-2; 8 bases are shared with TRBD1. The CDR3 has 15 residues. Germline values: CDR1 LNHDA, CDR2 SQIVND (reference sequence). V shed 1 base, J shed 6 bases, and the junction held 7 bases outside the gene matches. The CDR3 reads CASSIGGGQGDGYTF. The CDR3 nucleotides read TGTGCCAGTAGTATAGGGGGCGGACAGGGTGATGGCTACACCTTC.

This clone has a single count. This chain joins TRBV7-9 and TRBJ1-6; D ambiguous. The CDR3 consists of 16 residues. The germline V gene encodes CDR1 SEHNR and CDR2 FQNEAQ (reference sequence). The ends were cut back, 5 bases at V and 6 bases at J, with 17 bases in the middle. DNA of the CDR3: TGTGCCAGCAGCCCGATAGGGTTACGCCTTAATTCACCCCTCCACTTT. This translates into CASSPIGLRLNSPLHF. Drawing the rest from reference TRBV7-9 and TRBJ1-6, the complete variable domain is DTGVSQNPRHKITKRGQNVTFRCDPISEHNRLYWYRQTLGQGPEFLTYFQNEAQLEKSRLLSDRFSAERPKGSFSTLEIQRTEQGDSAMYLCASSPIGLRLNSPLHFGNGTRLTVT.

This chain links TRBV20-1 with TRBJ1-6, with D uncertain. CDR1 and CDR2 from the germline V gene are DFQATT and SNEGSKA (reference sequence). CDR3 length: 14 residues. Trimming pared 3 bases from V and 6 bases from J, leaving 12 bases between. The CDR3 DNA follows: TGCAGTGCTAGTTCGGGGAGTCTTAATTCACCCCTCCACTTT. It specifies CSASSGSLNSPLHF.

The chain is built from TRBV7-9 and TRBJ1-2; D not certain. Germline V gives CDR1 SEHNR, CDR2 FQNEAQ (reference sequence). With 1 base removed from V and 1 base from J, the gap between germline ends came to 7 bases. The CDR3 is 14 amino acids. CDR3 region: CASSLEVGNYGYTF. CDR3 in DNA: TGTGCCAGCAGCTTAGAGGTCGGTAACTATGGCTACACCTTC.

The J gene is TRBJ1-6, the V gene TRBV3-1 (or the pseudogene TRBV3-2); D not certain. With 5 bases removed from V and 9 bases from J, the gap between germline ends came to 11 bases. This CDR3 spans 13 amino acids. Per the germline V gene, CDR1 is LGHDT and CDR2 is YNNKEL (reference sequence). The CDR3 DNA follows: TGTGCCAGCAGCTTAAGGGATGGTTCACCCCTCCACTTT. This sequence encodes CASSLRDGSPLHF.

The chain combines TRBV15 with TRBJ2-1, with TRBD2 identical over 7 bases. Germline V gene lookup returns CDR1 LNHNV and CDR2 YYDKDF (reference sequence). V shed 0 bases and J 5 bases; nucleotides not matched to a gene: 13. The CDR3 length is 18 residues. DNA of the CDR3: TGTGCCACCAGCAGAGATTCTTCGACACTAGCGAGCCACAATGAGCAGTTCTTC. Translating it yields CATSRDSSTLASHNEQFF.

The chain recombines TRBV7-9 with TRBJ1-6; D is unresolved. V dropped 1 base and J dropped 11 bases, with 9 bases sitting between them. CDR1 and CDR2 (germline): SEHNR, FQNEAQ (reference sequence). The CDR3 is 13 amino acids. CDR3 protein: CASSLDSSTPLHF. CDR3 DNA: TGTGCCAGCAGCTTAGATTCTAGCACACCCCTCCACTTT.